Each of the 11 T cell receptor beta chains below was sequenced from the same sample in a study of shared clonotypes between healthy human individuals. Selected positively for CCR7 and CD45RO-negative, naive CD8 cells excluded terminally differentiated effector memory CD45RA+ cells. The data were produced by immunoSEQ multiplex PCR, yet TCRdb's version contains in-frame clones alone and is incomplete. The table shows around 700,000 clones, with 92% occurring only once. Sequencing input: naive CD8+ T cells sorted from blood. The receptors were gathered from a man aged 30 to 39 in good health.

V usage is TRBV4-1 and J usage is TRBJ1-5; TRBD1 might be the D (6 bases). The V end lost 3 bases, the J end lost 6 bases, and 9 bases lay between the germline ends. The CDR3 is made up of 13 amino acids. The germline CDR1 and CDR2 sequences are MGHRA and YSYEKL. The CDR3 nucleotides read TGCGCCAGCAGCCAGGGGGGGCTTCAGCCCCAGCATTTT. It specifies CASSQGGLQPQHF.

This clone appeared a single time. The genes are TRBV19 and TRBJ2-7, with a tentative D call TRBD2 (5 bases). CDR3 length: 15 amino acids. CDR1 LNHDA and CDR2 SQIVND come from the germline V gene (reference sequence). Trimming left V 2 bases short and J 2 bases short, with 13 bases between. The CDR3 loop is CASSILPGRAYEQYF. CDR3 nucleotides: TGTGCCAGTAGTATACTTCCCGGGCGGGCCTACGAGCAGTACTTC.

This rearrangement joins TRBV4-1 to TRBJ2-3; possibly TRBD2 for D (6 bases). Deletions cut 4 bases from V and 4 bases from J, with 12 bases between. This CDR3 is built from 14 residues. Germline V lookup: CDR1 MGHRA, CDR2 YSYEKL. The CDR3 is CASSRMTSADTQYF. The CDR3 DNA reads TGCGCCAGCAGCCGCATGACTAGTGCAGATACGCAGTATTTT.

The table lists this clone with a count of one. This chain links TRBV11-1 with TRBJ2-7; 7 bases agree with TRBD1. Germline assignment: CDR1 SGHAT and CDR2 FQDESV (reference sequence). This CDR3 spans 16 amino acids. The junction had 12 bases not matched to a gene; V was cut back by 4 bases and J by 3 bases. The CDR3 DNA sequence: TGTGCCAGCAGCTCCCAGGGGGTCCCTCTCCACTACGAGCAGTACTTC. Translated: CASSSQGVPLHYEQYF.

The chain has TRBV7-3 and TRBJ2-3; 9 bases map to TRBD2. Losses at the gene ends were 4 bases for V and 3 bases for J; bases not matched to a gene: 2. Per germline, CDR1 SGHTA and CDR2 FQGTGA. This CDR3 spans 14 amino acids. This chain's CDR3 is CASSYSGSTDTQYF. Here the CDR3 DNA reads TGTGCCAGCAGCTATAGCGGGAGTACAGATACGCAGTATTTT.

This chain uses TRBV28 with TRBJ2-1; 7 nucleotides match TRBD2. Germline V gives CDR1 MDHEN, CDR2 SYDVKM. V lost 6 bases to trimming and J lost 6 bases; unmatched junction nucleotides: 14. This CDR3 spans 16 amino acids. The DNA of the CDR3 is TGTGCCAGCAGCCACCTAACTAGCGAGCGGGTCAATGAGCAGTTCTTC. Protein: CASSHLTSERVNEQFF.

The chain combines TRBV5-6 with TRBJ2-7, with 12 positions matching TRBD2. CDR3 length equals 17 residues. Germline trimming cut 0 bases from V and 0 bases from J; bases unmatched to any gene: 4. CDR1 is SGHDT, CDR2 YYEEEE, per germline. CDR3 in amino acids: CASSLGLAGVYSYEQYF. The CDR3 region has the DNA TGTGCCAGCAGCTTGGGACTAGCGGGAGTTTACTCCTACGAGCAGTACTTC.

This chain connects TRBV27 to TRBJ1-4; 7 positions agree with TRBD1. This CDR3 is 17 amino acids long. Germline assignment: CDR1 MNHEY and CDR2 SMNVEV (reference sequence). J gave up 3 bases and V 3 bases, and 10 bases lay outside the gene matches. The CDR3 is CASSLTGTDGSNEKLFF. The CDR3 DNA sequence: TGTGCCAGCAGTTTGACCGGGACAGATGGATCTAATGAAAAACTGTTTTTT.

The chain links TRBV9 to TRBJ2-1; 10 bases fit TRBD2. The CDR3 has 16 amino acids. Germline lookup yields CDR1 SGDLS and CDR2 YYNGEE. V trimming: 4 bases; J trimming: 8 bases; junction bases outside the gene matches: 12. The CDR3 loop is CASSPKAGGPWDEQFF. The CDR3 bases are TGTGCCAGCAGCCCTAAAGCGGGAGGGCCTTGGGATGAGCAGTTCTTC.

The genes are TRBV11-2 and TRBJ2-5; 15 nucleotides match TRBD2. Germline V lookup: CDR1 SGHAT, CDR2 FQNNGV. This CDR3 is 17 amino acids long. J was trimmed by 4 bases and V by 6 bases; bases with no gene match: 9. CDR3 loop: CASSTGLAGGPGETQYF. As DNA, the CDR3 is TGTGCCAGCAGTACGGGACTAGCGGGAGGTCCGGGAGAGACCCAGTACTTC.

The table lists this clone with a few counts. This chain joins TRBV4-1 and TRBJ1-5; D is unclear. Per germline, CDR1 MGHRA and CDR2 YSYEKL. The CDR3 length is 16 residues. Trimming left V 4 bases short and J 0 bases short, with 13 bases between. The CDR3, as DNA: TGCGCCAGCAGCCCCCGCTGGGCCCTTAGCAATCAGCCCCAGCATTTT. Protein product: CASSPRWALSNQPQHF.